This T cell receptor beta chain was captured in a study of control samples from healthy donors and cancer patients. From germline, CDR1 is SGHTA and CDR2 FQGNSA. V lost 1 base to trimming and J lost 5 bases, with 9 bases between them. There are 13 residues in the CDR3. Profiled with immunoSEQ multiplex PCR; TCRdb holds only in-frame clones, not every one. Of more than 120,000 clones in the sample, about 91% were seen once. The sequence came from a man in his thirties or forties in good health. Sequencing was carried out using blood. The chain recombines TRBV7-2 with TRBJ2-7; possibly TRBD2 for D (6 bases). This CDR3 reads CASSLGEVDEQYF. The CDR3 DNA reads TGTGCCAGCAGCTTAGGGGAGGTAGACGAGCAGTACTTC.